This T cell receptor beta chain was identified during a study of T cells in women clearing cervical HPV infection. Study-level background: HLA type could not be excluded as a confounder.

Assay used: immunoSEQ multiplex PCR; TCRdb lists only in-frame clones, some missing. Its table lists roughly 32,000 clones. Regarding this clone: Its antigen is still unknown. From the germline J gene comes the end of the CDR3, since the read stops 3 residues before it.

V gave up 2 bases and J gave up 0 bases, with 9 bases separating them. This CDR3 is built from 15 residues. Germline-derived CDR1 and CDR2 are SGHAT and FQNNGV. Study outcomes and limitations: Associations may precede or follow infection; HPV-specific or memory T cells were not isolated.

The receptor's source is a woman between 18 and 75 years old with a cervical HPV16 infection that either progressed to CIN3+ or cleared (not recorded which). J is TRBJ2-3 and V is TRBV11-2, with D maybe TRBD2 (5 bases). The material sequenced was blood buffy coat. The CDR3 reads CASSLKSSSTDTQYF. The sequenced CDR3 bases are TGTGCCAGCAGCTTAAAGTCTAGCAGCACAGATACG.